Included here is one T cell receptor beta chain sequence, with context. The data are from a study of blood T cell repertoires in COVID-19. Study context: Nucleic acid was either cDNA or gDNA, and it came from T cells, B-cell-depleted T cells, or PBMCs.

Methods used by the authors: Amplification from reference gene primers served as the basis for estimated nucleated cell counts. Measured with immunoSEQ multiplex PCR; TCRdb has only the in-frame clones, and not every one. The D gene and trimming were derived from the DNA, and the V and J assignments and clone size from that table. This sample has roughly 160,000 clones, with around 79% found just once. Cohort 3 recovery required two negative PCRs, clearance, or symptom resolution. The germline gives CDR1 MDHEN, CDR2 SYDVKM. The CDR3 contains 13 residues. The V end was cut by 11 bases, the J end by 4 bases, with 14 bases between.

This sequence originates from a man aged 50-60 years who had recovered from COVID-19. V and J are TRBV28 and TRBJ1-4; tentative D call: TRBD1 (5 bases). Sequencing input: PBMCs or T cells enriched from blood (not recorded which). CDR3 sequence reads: CAGRGGINEKLFF. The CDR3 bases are TGTGCCGGCCGGGGGGGGATTAATGAAAAACTGTTTTTT. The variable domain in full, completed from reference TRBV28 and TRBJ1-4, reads DVKVTQSSRYLVKRTGEKVFLECVQDMDHENMFWYRQDPGLGLRLIYFSYDVKMKEKGDIPEGYSVSREKKERFSLILESASTNQTSMYLCAGRGGINEKLFFGSGTQLSVL.